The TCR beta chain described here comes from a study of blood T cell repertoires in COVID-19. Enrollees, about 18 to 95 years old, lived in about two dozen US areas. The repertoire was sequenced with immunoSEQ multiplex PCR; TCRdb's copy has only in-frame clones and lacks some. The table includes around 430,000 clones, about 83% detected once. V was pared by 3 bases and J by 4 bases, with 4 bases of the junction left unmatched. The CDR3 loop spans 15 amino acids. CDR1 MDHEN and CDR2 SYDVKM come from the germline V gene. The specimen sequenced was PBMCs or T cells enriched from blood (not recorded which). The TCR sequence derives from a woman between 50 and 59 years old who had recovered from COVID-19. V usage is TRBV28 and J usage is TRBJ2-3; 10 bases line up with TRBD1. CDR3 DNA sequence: TGTGCCAGCAGTTTTTGGACAGGGGGGTCAGATACGCAGTATTTT. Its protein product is CASSFWTGGSDTQYF.